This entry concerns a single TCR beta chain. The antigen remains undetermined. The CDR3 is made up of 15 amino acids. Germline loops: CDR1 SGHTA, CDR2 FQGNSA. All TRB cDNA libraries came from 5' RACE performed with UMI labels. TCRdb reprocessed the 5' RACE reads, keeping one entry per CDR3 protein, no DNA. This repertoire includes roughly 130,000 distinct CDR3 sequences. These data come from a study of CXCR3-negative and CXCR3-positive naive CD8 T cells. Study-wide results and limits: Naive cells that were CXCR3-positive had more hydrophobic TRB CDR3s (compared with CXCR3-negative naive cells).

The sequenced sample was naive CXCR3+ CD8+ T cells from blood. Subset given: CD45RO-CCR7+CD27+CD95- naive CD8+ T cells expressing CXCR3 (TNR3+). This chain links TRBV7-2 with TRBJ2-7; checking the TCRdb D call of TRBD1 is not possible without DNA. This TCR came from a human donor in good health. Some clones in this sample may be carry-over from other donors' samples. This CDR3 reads CASSLGTLSSYEQYF.